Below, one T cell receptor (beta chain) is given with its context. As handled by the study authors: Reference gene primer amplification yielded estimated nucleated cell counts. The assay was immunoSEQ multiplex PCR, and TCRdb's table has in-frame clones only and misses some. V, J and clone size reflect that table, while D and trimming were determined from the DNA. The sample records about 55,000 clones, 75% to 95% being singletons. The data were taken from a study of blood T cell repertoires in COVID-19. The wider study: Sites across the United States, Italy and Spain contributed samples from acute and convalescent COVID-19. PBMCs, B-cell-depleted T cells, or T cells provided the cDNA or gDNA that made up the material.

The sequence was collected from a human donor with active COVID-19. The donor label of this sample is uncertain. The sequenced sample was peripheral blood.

This CDR3 is CASSTRTSGAYNEQFF. The CDR3 DNA reads as TGTGCCAGCAGCACAAGAACTAGCGGGGCCTACAATGAGCAGTTCTTC. The chain joins TRBV7-9 to TRBJ2-1; TRBD2 aligns across 10 bases. The CDR3 has 16 amino acids. Trimming removed 5 bases from V and 2 bases from J; junction bases left unmatched: 6. Germline assignment: CDR1 SEHNR and CDR2 FQNEAQ (reference sequence). The entire variable domain, with the rest obtained from reference TRBV7-9 and TRBJ2-1, is as follows: DTGVSQNPRHKITKRGQNVTFRCDPISEHNRLYWYRQTLGQGPEFLTYFQNEAQLEKSRLLSDRFSAERPKGSFSTLEIQRTEQGDSAMYLCASSTRTSGAYNEQFFGPGTRLTVL.